These 15 T cell receptor beta chains share one sample of origin, sequenced in a study of T cell responses to AZD1222 COVID-19 vaccine. Generated by immunoSEQ multiplex PCR, the TCRdb table keeps only in-frame clones and is missing some. The sample has 89,000 or so clones; around 83% are singletons. Specimen: peripheral blood, collected 28 days after the second AZD1222 dose. These receptors were obtained from an adult who received the AZD1222 COVID-19 vaccine.

This clone was seen a single time. The rearrangement links TRBV7-8 to TRBJ2-1, with 13 positions matching TRBD2. After removal of 5 bases from V and 3 bases from J, the junction contained 7 bases not matched to a gene. The germline CDR1 and CDR2 sequences are SGHVS and FQNEAQ. CDR3 length equals 17 residues. The DNA for the CDR3 is TGTGCCAGCAGCCTATGGACTAGCGGGGGCCTCTACAATGAGCAGTTCTTC. Encoded protein: CASSLWTSGGLYNEQFF.

This chain connects TRBV6-6 to TRBJ1-1; D is perhaps TRBD1 (6 bases). V gave up 6 bases and J gave up 1 base, with 12 bases separating them. Germline CDR1 MNHNY, CDR2 SVGAGI (reference sequence). The CDR3 covers 14 residues. Written as DNA, the CDR3 is TGTGCCAGCAGGGGGGGGCTGGGGAACACTGAAGCTTTCTTT. This sequence encodes CASRGGLGNTEAFF.

Only a few counts were recorded for this clone. DNA of the CDR3: TGTGCCAGCATTCGGGTCATGAACACTGAAGCTTTCTTT. Translation: CASIRVMNTEAFF. This chain connects TRBV2 to TRBJ1-1; D is undetermined. Trimming shortened V by 7 bases and J by 0 bases, and 9 bases separated the two germline ends. Germline CDR1 is SNHLY and CDR2 is FYNNEI. The CDR3 runs 13 residues.

This chain uses TRBV30 with TRBJ2-3; unclear D gene. The germline CDR1 and CDR2 sequences are GTSNPN and SVGIG (reference sequence). The CDR3 runs 12 residues. Trimming pared 2 bases from V and 7 bases from J, leaving 10 bases between. The CDR3 loop reads CAWSPLENTQYF. The CDR3 DNA is TGTGCCTGGAGTCCTCTCGAGAATACGCAGTATTTT.

V is TRBV7-9 and J is TRBJ2-2; TRBD1 matches at 7 bases. V trimming: 4 bases; J trimming: 4 bases; junction bases outside the gene matches: 12. This CDR3 spans 17 amino acids. Germline CDR1 is SEHNR and CDR2 is FQNEAQ (reference sequence). The CDR3 sequence is CASSSFGQGVITGELFF. The DNA of the CDR3 is TGTGCCAGCAGCTCATTTGGGCAGGGGGTTATCACCGGGGAGCTGTTTTTT.

V is TRBV11-2 and J is TRBJ2-5; D is perhaps TRBD1 (6 bases). V was shortened by 1 base and J by 4 bases, with 16 bases between the two germline ends. The germline V gene encodes CDR1 SGHAT and CDR2 FQNNGV. CDR3 size: 16 residues. The CDR3 DNA follows: TGTGCCAGCAGCTTAGGTCCAGGGGCGGTTGGAGAGACCCAGTACTTC. The encoded protein is CASSLGPGAVGETQYF.

The chain is built from TRBV28 and TRBJ1-5, with D perhaps TRBD1 (5 bases). The germline V gene has CDR1 MDHEN and CDR2 SYDVKM. The V end was cut by 4 bases, the J end by 6 bases, with 13 bases between. The CDR3 covers 14 residues. DNA of the CDR3: TGTGCCAGCAGTTGGTCCAGGGAGGGTCAGCCCCAGCATTTT. Translation gives CASSWSREGQPQHF.

This clone was counted once. The junction departs from the called germline gene at one end, perhaps through a read error. The V and J genes are TRBV7-7 and TRBJ2-7; D possibly corresponds to TRBD1 (5 bases). CDR3 length: 14 residues. Germline V lookup: CDR1 SSHAT, CDR2 FNYEAQ (reference sequence). The CDR3 DNA reads as TGTGCTAGCAGCCCAGGTCGGCAGGGTTACGAGCAGTACTTC. Amino acids: CASSPGRQGYEQYF.

This clone was counted a few times. The rearrangement links TRBV13 to TRBJ1-6, with 8 bases identical to TRBD1. CDR1 is PRHDT, CDR2 FYEKMQ, per germline (reference sequence). The CDR3 length is 14 residues. Germline trimming cut 6 bases from V and 6 bases from J; bases unmatched to any gene: 4. CDR3 coding DNA: TGTGCCAGCAGAACCGGGACAGGTAATTCACCCCTCCACTTT. Its protein is CASRTGTGNSPLHF.

In this sample, this clone turned up once. The gene calls are TRBV10-3 and TRBJ2-3, with D perhaps TRBD2 (5 bases). This CDR3 spans 14 amino acids. Germline V gene sequence: CDR1 ENHRY, CDR2 SYGVKD. V dropped 2 bases and J dropped 3 bases, with 9 bases sitting between them. In DNA form, the CDR3 reads TGTGCCATCAGTGAGGGGCTAGCAACAGATACGCAGTATTTT. Translation gives CAISEGLATDTQYF.

The chain has TRBV7-2 and TRBJ2-1; 8 nucleotides match TRBD2. The CDR3 loop spans 14 amino acids. Germline CDR1 is SGHTA and CDR2 is FQGNSA. With 5 bases clipped from V and 5 bases from J, the junction kept 5 bases outside the gene matches. The CDR3 DNA follows: TGTGCCAGCAGCCCGACTAGCGAGCACAATGAGCAGTTCTTC. Encoded protein: CASSPTSEHNEQFF.

The rearrangement joins TRBV7-9 to TRBJ2-1; D tentatively fits TRBD1 or TRBD2 (5 bases each). The CDR3 sequence is 13 residues long. Trimming removed 5 bases at V and 6 bases at J, with 11 bases between. CDR1 and CDR2 (germline): SEHNR, FQNEAQ (reference sequence). This CDR3 is CASSPGASNEQFF. CDR3 DNA: TGTGCCAGCAGCCCCGGGGCCAGCAATGAGCAGTTCTTC.

The CDR3, as DNA: TGTGCCAGCAGTGTGGGTGAGACCCAGTACTTC. This encodes CASSVGETQYF. The chain is built from TRBV3-1 (or the pseudogene TRBV3-2) and TRBJ2-5; unclear D gene. The CDR3 length is 11 residues. Trimming removed 6 bases from V and 5 bases from J, with 7 bases in between. Per germline, CDR1 LGHDT and CDR2 YNNKEL (reference sequence).

V is TRBV30 and J is TRBJ2-1, with TRBD1 identical over 8 bases. Germline V gene lookup returns CDR1 GTSNPN and CDR2 SVGIG (reference sequence). The CDR3 covers 14 residues. Trimming at V came to 0 bases and at J to 9 bases, leaving 7 bases not matched to a gene. The CDR3 region has the DNA TGTGCCTGGAGTGTACGCCAGGGGGCAGGTGAGCAGTTCTTC. Its protein is CAWSVRQGAGEQFF.

This chain joins TRBV2 and TRBJ1-1; D is perhaps TRBD1 (5 bases). The CDR3 sequence is 13 residues long. Germline values: CDR1 SNHLY, CDR2 FYNNEI. V was trimmed by 3 bases and J by 3 bases, leaving 8 bases between them. CDR3 in amino acids: CASSDLGDTEAFF. Here the CDR3 DNA reads TGTGCCAGCAGTGACCTGGGGGACACTGAAGCTTTCTTT.